Following are 16 T cell receptor beta chains from one sample sequenced in a study of Ad26.COV2.S vaccination and SARS-CoV-2 variants. Measured with immunoSEQ multiplex PCR; TCRdb has only the in-frame clones, and not every one. Of around 250,000 clones detected, 87% appear once; the ten largest clones hold nearly 3%. Treatment meaning: around 19 received Ad26.COV2.S at low or high dose, single or two shots; roughly five received placebo; per-sample allocation not given. Each sample was drawn 63 days after the first injection (of vaccine or placebo). The input for sequencing was peripheral blood, taken in a trial of Ad26.COV2.S vaccine versus placebo. These receptors were obtained from a person between 18 and 65 years old who received the Ad26.COV2.S COVID-19 vaccine or a placebo.

This clone was picked up a small number of times. The chain recombines TRBV6-4 with TRBJ1-3, with D unresolved. Per germline, CDR1 MRHNA and CDR2 SNTAGT. V was trimmed by 10 bases and J by 8 bases, leaving 9 bases between them. The CDR3 extends over 10 amino acids. CDR3 loop: CATYYDTIYF. CDR3 nucleotides: TGTGCCACCTACTATGACACCATATATTTT.

V is TRBV2 and J is TRBJ2-7; TRBD2 aligns across 9 bases. Germline-derived CDR1 and CDR2 are SNHLY and FYNNEI. The CDR3 is 17 amino acids. With 6 bases clipped from V and 2 bases from J, the junction kept 14 bases outside the gene matches. The CDR3 coding sequence is TGTGCCAGCAGCATCGGAGGTAGCGGGGGTACTACCTACGAGCAGTACTTC. This codes for CASSIGGSGGTTYEQYF.

The chain is built from TRBV5-1 and TRBJ2-5; no reliable D call. There are 12 residues in the CDR3. CDR1 is SGHRS and CDR2 is YFSETQ in the germline V gene. V lost 2 bases and J lost 2, with 4 bases in between. The chain's CDR3 is CASSLRQETQYF. The CDR3 coding sequence is TGCGCCAGCAGCTTAAGACAAGAGACCCAGTACTTC.

This chain links TRBV6-6 with TRBJ1-5; D is unclear. CDR3 length equals 16 residues. Germline CDR1 and CDR2: MNHNY and SVGAGI (reference sequence). Between the trimmed V and J ends, which lost 7 bases and 1 base, there was a span of 17 bases. The DNA of the CDR3 is TGTGCCAGCACCCCCCCCCGGGGTGAGAGCAATCAGCCCCAGCATTTT. Translation: CASTPPRGESNQPQHF.

The chain carries TRBV3-1 (or the pseudogene TRBV3-2) and TRBJ2-3, with 14 bases lining up with TRBD2. Per germline, CDR1 LGHDT and CDR2 YNNKEL (reference sequence). Unmatched junction bases numbered 4, after V lost 1 base and J lost 4 bases. The CDR3 covers 17 residues. DNA of the CDR3: TGTGCCAGCAGCCAAGGACTAGCGGGAGGGCGGGCAGATACGCAGTATTTT. It encodes CASSQGLAGGRADTQYF.

This clone was seen only once. The rearrangement uses TRBV5-1 and TRBJ2-3, with D perhaps matching TRBD2 (6 bases). V was shortened by 2 bases and J by 6 bases, with 19 bases between the two germline ends. The CDR3 loop spans 16 amino acids. The V gene's germline CDR1 is SGHRS and CDR2 YFSETQ. This chain's CDR3 is CASSFSGTPGTDTQYF. Here the CDR3 DNA reads TGCGCCAGCAGCTTCTCCGGGACTCCCGGGACCGATACGCAGTATTTT.

The chain carries TRBV29-1 and TRBJ1-5; D remains unclear. CDR1 and CDR2 from the germline V gene are SQVTM and ANQGSEA. V was trimmed by 0 bases and J by 6 bases, leaving 12 bases between them. The CDR3 has 14 amino acids. CDR3 protein: CSVEDLHFTQPQHF. CDR3 bases: TGCAGCGTTGAAGATCTTCATTTCACTCAGCCCCAGCATTTT.

This clone was seen only a few times. The chain has TRBV5-8 and TRBJ2-2; 11 bases agree with TRBD1. V shed 3 bases and J 5 bases; nucleotides not matched to a gene: 6. Germline CDR1 and CDR2: SGHTS and YDEGEE. The length of the CDR3 is 16 residues. The CDR3 spells CASSWTGGMSTGELFF. The CDR3 DNA sequence: TGTGCCAGCAGCTGGACAGGGGGCATGAGTACCGGGGAGCTGTTTTTT.

This sequence joins TRBV5-6 and TRBJ1-3, with 8 bases lining up with TRBD1. V shed 0 bases and J 4 bases; nucleotides not matched to a gene: 6. The CDR3 runs to 16 residues. Looked up from germline, CDR1 is SGHDT and CDR2 is YYEEEE. This chain's CDR3 is CASSLGLDRVGNTIYF. The CDR3 nucleotides are TGTGCCAGCAGCTTGGGTCTGGACAGGGTAGGAAACACCATATATTTT.

CDR3 DNA: TGTGCCTGGAGTCGGAACTCGGGGAATCAGCCCCAGCATTTT. Translation: CAWSRNSGNQPQHF. The V and J genes are TRBV30 and TRBJ1-5; no clear D. CDR3 size: 14 residues. The V end was cut by 2 bases, the J end by 4 bases, with 12 bases between. Germline V lookup: CDR1 GTSNPN, CDR2 SVGIG (reference sequence).

This sequence joins TRBV6-5 and TRBJ2-7, with D perhaps matching TRBD2 (6 bases). Deletions cut 5 bases from V and 4 bases from J, with 15 bases between. From germline, CDR1 is MNHEY and CDR2 SVGAGI. The CDR3 runs to 14 residues. DNA of the CDR3: TGTGCCAGCAGTCGGAGGCGGGATTCATACGAGCAGTACGTC. It translates to CASSRRRDSYEQYV.

V gene TRBV30 combines with J gene TRBJ2-7, with unresolved D. Germline V gives CDR1 GTSNPN, CDR2 SVGIG (reference sequence). This CDR3 has 14 residues. Trimming took 5 bases from V and 3 from J, leaving 17 bases between them. The CDR3 spells CAWSTILPVYEQYF. In DNA form, the CDR3 reads TGTGCCTGGTCTACAATCTTACCGGTCTACGAGCAGTACTTC.

As regards this clone: The sample carries other DNA sequences with the same CDR3. The CDR3 nucleotides read TGCAGTGCTAACGAGGACCGTGAAGCTTTCTTT. Translation: CSANEDREAFF. V is TRBV20-1 and J is TRBJ1-1; no clear D. V lost 4 bases, J lost 7 bases, and 10 bases lay in between. Germline V gives CDR1 DFQATT, CDR2 SNEGSKA (reference sequence). The CDR3 consists of 11 residues.

The chain carries TRBV7-6 and TRBJ2-3; D unresolved. CDR3 length equals 16 residues. With 1 base removed from V and 3 bases from J, the gap between germline ends came to 14 bases. Per the germline V gene, CDR1 is SGHVS and CDR2 is FNYEAQ. DNA for the CDR3: TGTGCCAGCAGCTTAGAAAGTGGACGTACAACAGATACGCAGTATTTT. Translating it yields CASSLESGRTTDTQYF.

The chain employs TRBV15 and TRBJ1-2, with 11 bases matching TRBD1. The CDR3 consists of 15 residues. Trimming removed 6 bases from V and 3 bases from J; junction bases left unmatched: 6. Germline V gene lookup returns CDR1 LNHNV and CDR2 YYDKDF (reference sequence). The CDR3 DNA reads as TGTGCCACCAGGGACAGGGGGCTGGGAGACTATGGCTACACCTTC. Amino acids: CATRDRGLGDYGYTF.

The rearrangement links TRBV7-8 to TRBJ1-3, with 9 bases aligning to TRBD1. This CDR3 region has 15 residues. Germline V CDR1 and CDR2: SGHVS, FQNEAQ. V was clipped by 3 bases and J by 4 bases; unmatched bases: 4. CDR3 protein: CASSLGTGLGNTIYF. The DNA for the CDR3 is TGTGCCAGCAGCTTGGGGACAGGGCTCGGAAACACCATATATTTT.